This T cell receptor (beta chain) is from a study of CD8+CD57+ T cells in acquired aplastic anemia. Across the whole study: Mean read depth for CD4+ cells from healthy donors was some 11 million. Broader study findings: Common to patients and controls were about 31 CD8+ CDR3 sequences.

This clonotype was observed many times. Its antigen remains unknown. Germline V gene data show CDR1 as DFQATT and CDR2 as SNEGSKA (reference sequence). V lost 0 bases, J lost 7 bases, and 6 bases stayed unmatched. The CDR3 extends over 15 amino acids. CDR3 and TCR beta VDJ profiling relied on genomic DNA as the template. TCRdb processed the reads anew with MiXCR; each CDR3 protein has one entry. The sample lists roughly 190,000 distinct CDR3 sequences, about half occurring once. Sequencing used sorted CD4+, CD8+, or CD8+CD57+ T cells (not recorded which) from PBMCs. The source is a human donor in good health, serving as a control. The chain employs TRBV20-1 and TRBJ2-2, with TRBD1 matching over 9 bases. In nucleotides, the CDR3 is TGCAGTGCTAGAGATCCGGGACAGGGAATCGGGGAGCTGTTTTTT. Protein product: CSARDPGQGIGELFF.